This T cell receptor beta chain originates from a study of blood T cell repertoires in COVID-19. Study details: The origin of the acute and convalescent COVID-19 samples was the United States, Italy and Spain.

Losses at the gene ends were 5 bases for V and 5 bases for J; bases not matched to a gene: 18. The CDR3 runs to 17 residues. Looked up from germline, CDR1 is SGHDN and CDR2 is FVKESK. Clones were sequenced by immunoSEQ multiplex PCR, and TCRdb holds only the in-frame ones, with some missing. The data show fewer than 200,000 clones, approximately 80% seen once. The sequence came from a woman aged 55 to 70 with acute COVID-19. Sequencing used PBMCs or T cells enriched from blood (not recorded which). This chain uses TRBV14 with TRBJ2-7; 7 bases are shared with TRBD2. The CDR3 region is CASSRTGEGREKDEQYF. The CDR3 nucleotides are TGTGCCAGCAGCAGAACAGGAGAAGGGCGGGAGAAGGACGAGCAGTACTTC.